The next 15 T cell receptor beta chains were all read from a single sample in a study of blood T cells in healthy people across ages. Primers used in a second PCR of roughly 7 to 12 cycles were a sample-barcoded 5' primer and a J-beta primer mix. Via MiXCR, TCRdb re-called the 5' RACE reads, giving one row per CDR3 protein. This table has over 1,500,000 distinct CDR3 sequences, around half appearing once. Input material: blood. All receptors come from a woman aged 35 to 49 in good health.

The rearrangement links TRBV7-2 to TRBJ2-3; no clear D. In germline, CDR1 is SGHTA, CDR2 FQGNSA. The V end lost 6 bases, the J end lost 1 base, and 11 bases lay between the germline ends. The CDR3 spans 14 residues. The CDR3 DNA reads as TGTGCCAGCAGAGTAGTTGGGGGCACAGATACGCAGTATTTT. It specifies CASRVVGGTDTQYF. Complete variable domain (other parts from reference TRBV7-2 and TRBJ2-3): GAGVSQSPSNKVTEKGKDVELRCDPISGHTALYWYRQSLGQGLEFLIYFQGNSAPDKSGLPSDRFSAERTGGSVSTLTIQRTQQEDSAVYLCASRVVGGTDTQYFGPGTRLTVL.

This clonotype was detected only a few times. The CDR3: CASSQRTSGGPIYNEQFF. The CDR3 region has the DNA TGCGCCAGCAGCCAGAGGACTAGCGGGGGCCCCATCTACAATGAGCAGTTCTTC. The V gene is TRBV4-1, the J gene TRBJ2-1; 13 bases map to TRBD2. The CDR3 runs 18 residues. Per germline, CDR1 MGHRA and CDR2 YSYEKL. V trimming: 3 bases; J trimming: 3 bases; junction bases outside the gene matches: 8.

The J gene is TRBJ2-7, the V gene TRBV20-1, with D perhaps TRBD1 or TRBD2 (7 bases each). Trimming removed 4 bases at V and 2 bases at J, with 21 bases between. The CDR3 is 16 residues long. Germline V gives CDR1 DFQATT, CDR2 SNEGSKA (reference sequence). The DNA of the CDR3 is TGCAGTGCTACGGGAGGAGACAGGGTAATCCCCTACGAGCAGTACTTC. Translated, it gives CSATGGDRVIPYEQYF.

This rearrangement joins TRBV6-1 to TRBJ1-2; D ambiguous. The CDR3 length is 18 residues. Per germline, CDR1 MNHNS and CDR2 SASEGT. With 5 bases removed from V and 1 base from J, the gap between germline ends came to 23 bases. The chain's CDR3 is CASSLKGVRGPLNYGYTF. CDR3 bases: TGTGCCAGCAGTCTTAAGGGAGTCAGAGGACCTCTTAACTATGGCTACACCTTC.

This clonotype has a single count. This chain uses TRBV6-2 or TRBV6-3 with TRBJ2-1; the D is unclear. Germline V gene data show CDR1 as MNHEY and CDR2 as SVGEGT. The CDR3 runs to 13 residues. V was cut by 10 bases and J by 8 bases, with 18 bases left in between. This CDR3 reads CATLPYAGDEQFF. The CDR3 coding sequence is TGTGCCACCCTGCCCTATGCCGGCGATGAGCAGTTCTTC.

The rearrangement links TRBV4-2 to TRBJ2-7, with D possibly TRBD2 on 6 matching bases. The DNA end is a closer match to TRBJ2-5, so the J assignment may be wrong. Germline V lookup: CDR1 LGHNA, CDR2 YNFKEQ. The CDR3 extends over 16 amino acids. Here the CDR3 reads CASSQAGLRSEGTQYF. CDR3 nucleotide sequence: TGTGCCAGCAGCCAAGCGGGACTTCGAAGTGAAGGGACCCAGTACTTC.

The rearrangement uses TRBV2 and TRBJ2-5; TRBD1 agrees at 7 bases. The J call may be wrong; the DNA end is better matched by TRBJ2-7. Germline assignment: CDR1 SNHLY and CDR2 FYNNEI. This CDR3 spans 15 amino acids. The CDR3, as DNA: TGTGCCAGCAGTTCCCGGACAGGTGGGATCTACGAGCAGTACTTC. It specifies CASSSRTGGIYEQYF.

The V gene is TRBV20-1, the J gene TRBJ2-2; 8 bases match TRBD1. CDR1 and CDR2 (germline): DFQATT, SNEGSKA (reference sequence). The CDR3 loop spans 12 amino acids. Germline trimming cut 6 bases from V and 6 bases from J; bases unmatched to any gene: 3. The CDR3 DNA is TGCAGTGCCCAACAGGGGGCCGGGGAGCTGTTTTTT. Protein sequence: CSAQQGAGELFF.

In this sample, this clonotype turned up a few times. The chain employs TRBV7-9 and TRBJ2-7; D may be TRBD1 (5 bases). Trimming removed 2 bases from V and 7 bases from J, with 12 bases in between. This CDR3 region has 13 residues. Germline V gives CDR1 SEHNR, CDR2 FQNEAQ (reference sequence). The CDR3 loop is CASSLLGADEQYF. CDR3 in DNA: TGTGCCAGCAGCTTATTAGGGGCTGATGAGCAGTACTTC. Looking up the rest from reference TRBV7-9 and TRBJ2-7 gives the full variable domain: DTGVSQNPRHKITKRGQNVTFRCDPISEHNRLYWYRQTLGQGPEFLTYFQNEAQLEKSRLLSDRFSAERPKGSFSTLEIQRTEQGDSAMYLCASSLLGADEQYFGPGTRLTVT.

The CDR3 loop is CASSLDRALQRYGYTF. CDR3 DNA sequence: TGCGCCAGCAGCTTGGACAGGGCACTGCAGAGATATGGCTACACCTTC. The J gene is TRBJ1-2, the V gene TRBV5-1, with TRBD1 as a possible D gene (6 bases). CDR1 is SGHRS, CDR2 YFSETQ, per germline. There are 16 residues in the CDR3. V dropped 0 bases and J dropped 5 bases, with 17 bases sitting between them.

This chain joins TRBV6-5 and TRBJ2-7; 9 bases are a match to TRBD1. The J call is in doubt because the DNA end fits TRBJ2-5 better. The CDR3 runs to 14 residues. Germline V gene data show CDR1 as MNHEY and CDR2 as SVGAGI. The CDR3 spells CASRDADRGKTQYF. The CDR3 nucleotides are TGTGCCAGCAGAGATGCCGACAGGGGGAAGACCCAGTACTTC.

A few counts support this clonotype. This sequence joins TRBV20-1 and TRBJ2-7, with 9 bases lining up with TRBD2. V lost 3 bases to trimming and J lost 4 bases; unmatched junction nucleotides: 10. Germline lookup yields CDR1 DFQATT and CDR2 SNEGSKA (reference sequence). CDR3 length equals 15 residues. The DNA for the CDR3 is TGCAGTGCTAGTGGGTCGGCGGGGGGGATATACGAGCAGTACTTC. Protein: CSASGSAGGIYEQYF.

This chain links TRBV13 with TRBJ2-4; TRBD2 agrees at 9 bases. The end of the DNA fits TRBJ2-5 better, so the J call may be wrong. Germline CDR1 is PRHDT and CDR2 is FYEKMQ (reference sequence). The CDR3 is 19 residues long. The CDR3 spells CASSRSWGVAGADQETQYF. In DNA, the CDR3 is TGTGCCAGCAGCCGATCCTGGGGGGTAGCGGGGGCCGACCAAGAGACCCAGTACTTC.

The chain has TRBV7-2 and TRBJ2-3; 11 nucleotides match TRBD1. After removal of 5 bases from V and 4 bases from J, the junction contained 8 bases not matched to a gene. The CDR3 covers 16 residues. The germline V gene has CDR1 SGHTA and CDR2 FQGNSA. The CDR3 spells CASSARTGGDADTQYF. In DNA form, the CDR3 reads TGTGCCAGCAGCGCCCGGACAGGGGGCGACGCAGATACGCAGTATTTT. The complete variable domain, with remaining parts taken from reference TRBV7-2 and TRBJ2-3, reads GAGVSQSPSNKVTEKGKDVELRCDPISGHTALYWYRQSLGQGLEFLIYFQGNSAPDKSGLPSDRFSAERTGGSVSTLTIQRTQQEDSAVYLCASSARTGGDADTQYFGPGTRLTVL.

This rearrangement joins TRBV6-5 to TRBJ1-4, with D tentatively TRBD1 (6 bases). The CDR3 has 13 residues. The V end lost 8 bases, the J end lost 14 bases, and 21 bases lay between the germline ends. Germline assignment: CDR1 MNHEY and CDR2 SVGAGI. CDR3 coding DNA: TGTGCCAGCCGGCAGGGGACTACCTTAGAGCTGTTTTTT. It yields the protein CASRQGTTLELFF.